This entry lists 25 T cell receptor beta chains sequenced from one sample in a study of T cell responses to AZD1222 COVID-19 vaccine. Produced via immunoSEQ multiplex PCR; TCRdb's table is partial and in-frame only. The data show about 79,000 clones, with approximately 80% seen just once and roughly 21% held by the top ten. The sample consisted of peripheral blood, taken on day 0 of AZD1222 vaccination. Receptors originate from an adult in good health.

This chain joins TRBV7-6 and TRBJ2-7; 8 nucleotides align to TRBD1. The junction had 8 bases not matched to a gene; V was cut back by 5 bases and J by 5 bases. The CDR3 contains 14 residues. Germline loops: CDR1 SGHVS, CDR2 FNYEAQ. The CDR3 loop reads CASSRRTGSDEQYF. The DNA of the CDR3 is TGTGCCAGCAGCCGAAGGACAGGGTCGGACGAGCAGTACTTC.

J is TRBJ1-1 and V is TRBV4-1; D possibly corresponds to TRBD1 (6 bases). The germline V and J ends were trimmed by 3 bases and 4 bases, with 18 bases remaining between them. The CDR3 is made up of 16 amino acids. From germline, CDR1 is MGHRA and CDR2 YSYEKL. The CDR3 sequence: CASSQHHRAEVTEAFF. Written as DNA, the CDR3 is TGCGCCAGCAGCCAGCACCACAGGGCCGAGGTCACTGAAGCTTTCTTT.

This clone has only a few counts. Other DNA sequences of this sample code for an identical CDR3. V is TRBV6-6 and J is TRBJ1-6; no firm D call. CDR3 length: 13 amino acids. Per the germline V gene, CDR1 is MNHNY and CDR2 is SVGAGI (reference sequence). Trimming shortened V by 6 bases and J by 7 bases, and 10 bases separated the two germline ends. CDR3 residues: CASSSRPNSPLHF. In DNA, the CDR3 is TGTGCCAGCAGCTCCCGGCCGAATTCACCCCTCCACTTT.

The J gene is TRBJ1-2, the V gene TRBV6-2 or TRBV6-3, with D possibly being TRBD1 (5 bases). Germline CDR1 MNHEY, CDR2 SVGEGT. The CDR3 runs 15 residues. V dropped 6 bases and J dropped 4 bases, with 18 bases sitting between them. The CDR3 bases are TGTGCCAGCAGCAAAGGGACCTATCCTCTCTATGGCTACACCTTC. Translating it yields CASSKGTYPLYGYTF.

This clone was seen a few times. V usage is TRBV7-9 and J usage is TRBJ2-2; D is unresolved. CDR1 SEHNR and CDR2 FQNEAQ come from the germline V gene (reference sequence). The CDR3 is 14 amino acids. With 1 base removed from V and 2 bases from J, the gap between germline ends came to 5 bases. The DNA of the CDR3 is TGTGCCAGCAGCTTAGACCGAAACACCGGGGAGCTGTTTTTT. Protein product: CASSLDRNTGELFF.

V is TRBV3-1 (or the pseudogene TRBV3-2) and J is TRBJ2-7; D ambiguous. Trimming removed 4 bases from V and 6 bases from J, with 7 bases in between. Germline V gene sequence: CDR1 LGHDT, CDR2 YNNKEL (reference sequence). This CDR3 is built from 11 residues. This CDR3 reads CASSLHGEQYF. The CDR3, as DNA: TGTGCCAGCAGCCTCCACGGCGAGCAGTACTTC.

On this clone itself: The germline gene is not matched at one end of the junction; a read error may be the cause. This chain connects TRBV2 to TRBJ1-1; unclear D gene. The CDR3 has 13 residues. Germline CDR1 SNHLY, CDR2 FYNNEI. CDR3 nucleotides: TGTGCCAGCAGTCTGCGGAGCAACAGTGAAGCTTTCTTT. Translating gives CASSLRSNSEAFF.

The V gene is TRBV7-2, the J gene TRBJ1-2; D is unresolved. With 7 bases removed from V and 1 base from J, the gap between germline ends came to 13 bases. The length of the CDR3 is 14 residues. CDR1 and CDR2 from the germline V gene are SGHTA and FQGNSA. CDR3: CASTPDGRNYGYTF. CDR3 bases: TGTGCCAGCACTCCGGACGGACGTAACTATGGCTACACCTTC. The variable domain in full, with the rest retrieved from reference TRBV7-2 and TRBJ1-2, is GAGVSQSPSNKVTEKGKDVELRCDPISGHTALYWYRQSLGQGLEFLIYFQGNSAPDKSGLPSDRFSAERTGGSVSTLTIQRTQQEDSAVYLCASTPDGRNYGYTFGSGTRLTVV.

The chain recombines TRBV19 with TRBJ2-1; 7 nucleotides line up with TRBD2. The junction had 11 bases not matched to a gene; V was cut back by 3 bases and J by 9 bases. Germline CDR1 reads LNHDA; CDR2 reads SQIVND (reference sequence). The CDR3 is made up of 15 amino acids. In nucleotides, the CDR3 is TGTGCCAGTAGTATGGTGGGAGGGCCAGGCGGTGAGCAGTTCTTC. Protein product: CASSMVGGPGGEQFF.

The chain combines TRBV19 with TRBJ1-6; 9 bases are a match to TRBD1. Germline CDR1 and CDR2: LNHDA and SQIVND (reference sequence). CDR3 length: 15 amino acids. V gave up 6 bases and J gave up 5 bases; unmatched junction bases: 5. CDR3 sequence: CASRQQGADNSPLHF. CDR3 DNA sequence: TGTGCCAGTAGGCAACAGGGGGCTGATAATTCACCCCTCCACTTT.

The chain joins TRBV27 to TRBJ2-1; a possible D gene is TRBD1 (6 bases). The CDR3 has 17 residues. Per the germline V gene, CDR1 is MNHEY and CDR2 is SMNVEV (reference sequence). V dropped 7 bases and J dropped 0 bases, with 19 bases sitting between them. The chain's CDR3 is CASNPRSRGHSYNEQFF. The CDR3 nucleotides are TGTGCCAGCAATCCTAGGAGCAGGGGCCACTCCTACAATGAGCAGTTCTTC.

The chain combines TRBV27 with TRBJ2-2; tentatively, D is TRBD2 (6 bases). V was pared by 3 bases and J by 2 bases, with 13 bases between. Germline lookup yields CDR1 MNHEY and CDR2 SMNVEV (reference sequence). The CDR3 has 16 residues. CDR3 amino acids: CASSLVTRVNTGELFF. The CDR3 DNA reads TGTGCCAGCAGTTTGGTGACTAGGGTAAACACCGGGGAGCTGTTTTTT.

CDR3 sequence: CALEAGSQETQYF. In nucleotides, the CDR3 is TGTGCGCTGGAAGCGGGATCTCAAGAGACCCAGTACTTC. The V gene is TRBV30, the J gene TRBJ2-5; 7 positions agree with TRBD2. Germline V lookup: CDR1 GTSNPN, CDR2 SVGIG (reference sequence). CDR3 length: 13 amino acids.

V usage is TRBV18 and J usage is TRBJ1-6; 10 nucleotides agree with TRBD1. Germline trimming cut 6 bases from V and 10 bases from J; bases unmatched to any gene: 12. CDR1 and CDR2 from the germline V gene are KGHSH and LQKENI. This CDR3 is 16 amino acids long. CDR3 amino acids: CASSSPGQGIRSPLHF. The CDR3 DNA follows: TGTGCCAGCTCGTCGCCGGGACAGGGGATCCGGTCACCCCTCCACTTT.

V and J are TRBV7-2 and TRBJ2-7, with 9 bases matching TRBD1. The CDR3 length is 14 residues. The V segment lost 5 bases and the J segment 5 bases; nucleotides outside the gene matches: 7. Germline CDR1 and CDR2: SGHTA and FQGNSA. The CDR3 reads CASSPGTGRHEQYF. The DNA of the CDR3 is TGTGCCAGCAGCCCCGGGACAGGGAGGCACGAGCAGTACTTC. The variable domain in full, with the rest retrieved from reference TRBV7-2 and TRBJ2-7, is GAGVSQSPSNKVTEKGKDVELRCDPISGHTALYWYRQSLGQGLEFLIYFQGNSAPDKSGLPSDRFSAERTGGSVSTLTIQRTQQEDSAVYLCASSPGTGRHEQYFGPGTRLTVT.

The V and J genes are TRBV18 and TRBJ2-1, with 8 bases identical to TRBD2. This CDR3 region has 17 residues. Germline V gives CDR1 KGHSH, CDR2 LQKENI. J gave up 1 base and V 6 bases, and 11 bases lay outside the gene matches. The CDR3 DNA sequence: TGTGCCAGCTCGCTGACTAGCGACGGAGGGTCCTACAATGAGCAGTTCTTC. Amino acid sequence: CASSLTSDGGSYNEQFF.

The chain couples TRBV23-1 to TRBJ2-7; D may match TRBD1 or TRBD2 (5 bases each). TRBV23-1 is identified as an open reading frame with a role that is uncertain. V lost 9 bases, J lost 5 bases, and 17 bases lay in between. The CDR3 loop spans 13 amino acids. The CDR3: CARAGTNGHEQYF. The DNA of the CDR3 is TGCGCCAGAGCTGGGACGAACGGCCACGAGCAGTACTTC.

The chain is built from TRBV6-5 and TRBJ1-6; TRBD1 matches 9 bases. Losses at the gene ends were 11 bases for V and 2 bases for J; bases not matched to a gene: 7. Germline lookup yields CDR1 MNHEY and CDR2 SVGAGI. The CDR3 spans 15 residues. CDR3 residues: CAASRDRAYNSPLHF. CDR3 DNA sequence: TGTGCCGCCTCCCGGGACAGGGCCTATAATTCACCCCTCCACTTT.

The gene calls are TRBV5-1 and TRBJ1-5; possibly TRBD1 for D (6 bases). Germline values: CDR1 SGHRS, CDR2 YFSETQ. Trimming shortened V by 5 bases and J by 6 bases, and 18 bases separated the two germline ends. The CDR3 runs 15 residues. The CDR3 sequence: CASSETGAAGQPQHF. As DNA, the CDR3 is TGCGCCAGCAGTGAGACAGGTGCAGCAGGTCAGCCCCAGCATTTT.

The chain links TRBV2 to TRBJ1-4; perhaps TRBD1 as D (6 bases). Between the trimmed V and J ends, which lost 6 bases and 8 bases, there was a span of 19 bases. The CDR3 is 15 amino acids. Germline CDR1 SNHLY, CDR2 FYNNEI. CDR3 coding DNA: TGTGCCAGCAGCGACACAGGGTCCGAGGAAGAAAAACTGTTTTTT. Its translation: CASSDTGSEEEKLFF.

The chain carries TRBV27 and TRBJ2-7, with TRBD1 matching 8 bases. The CDR3 sequence is 14 residues long. CDR1 is MNHEY and CDR2 is SMNVEV in the germline V gene (reference sequence). After removal of 8 bases from V and 6 bases from J, the junction contained 12 bases not matched to a gene. The CDR3 is CASGQGQGTLEQYF. The CDR3 DNA reads TGTGCCAGCGGGCAAGGACAGGGCACCCTCGAGCAGTACTTC.

The genes are TRBV2 and TRBJ1-5, with no clear D. Looked up from germline, CDR1 is SNHLY and CDR2 is FYNNEI. V dropped 5 bases and J dropped 4 bases, with 12 bases sitting between them. This CDR3 has 14 amino acids. This chain's CDR3 is CASSTGSRNQPQHF. The CDR3 DNA reads as TGTGCCAGCAGTACGGGTTCTAGGAATCAGCCCCAGCATTTT. Filled out from reference TRBV2 and TRBJ1-5, the complete variable domain reads EPEVTQTPSHQVTQMGQEVILRCVPISNHLYFYWYRQILGQKVEFLVSFYNNEISEKSEIFDDQFSVERPDGSNFTLKIRSTKLEDSAMYFCASSTGSRNQPQHFGDGTRLSIL.

The gene calls are TRBV11-2 and TRBJ1-5; D is unclear. There are 13 residues in the CDR3. Germline assignment: CDR1 SGHAT and CDR2 FQNNGV. Between the trimmed V and J ends, which lost 0 bases and 4 bases, there was a span of 4 bases. Here the CDR3 reads CASSLDGNQPQHF. In DNA, the CDR3 is TGTGCCAGCAGCTTAGATGGGAATCAGCCCCAGCATTTT.

This clone has just one count. The chain links TRBV5-1 to TRBJ1-1, with D maybe TRBD1 (5 bases). The CDR3 sequence is 15 residues long. Trimming shortened V by 0 bases and J by 7 bases, and 16 bases separated the two germline ends. CDR1 is SGHRS and CDR2 is YFSETQ in the germline V gene. CDR3 coding DNA: TGCGCCAGCAGCTTGGCCGGACCGAGAACAGGTGAAGCTTTCTTT. It is translated as CASSLAGPRTGEAFF.

This clone was seen only a few times. The rearrangement links TRBV30 to TRBJ1-5; TRBD1 matches at 7 bases. The CDR3 has 15 amino acids. V dropped 5 bases and J dropped 4; count of bases not matched to a gene: 11. The germline V gene has CDR1 GTSNPN and CDR2 SVGIG (reference sequence). The CDR3 protein is CAWEEGTALNQPQHF. The CDR3 region has the DNA TGTGCCTGGGAGGAAGGGACAGCCCTTAATCAGCCCCAGCATTTT.